These T cell receptor beta chains were read from a single sample in a study of sequential checkpoint blockade in melanoma. The repertoire was sequenced with immunoSEQ multiplex PCR; TCRdb's copy has only in-frame clones and lacks some. The table lists tens of thousands of clones, roughly 85% of them singletons, with 15% to 20% in the top ten. This sample comprised CD8+ T cells sorted from blood (inferred from file names), obtained from a patient given nivolumab and ipilimumab in sequence. The receptors derive from a human donor with melanoma. The CDR3 runs from the conserved cysteine through the conserved F or W. Fields, in order: V gene, D gene, J gene, clone size, CDR3 protein, CDR3 DNA. The D gene is left open where the match is weak. Clone size is given for some rows only: seen once, a few or many times, or a class if the clone is expanded.

v_call: TRBV29-1; d_call: -; j_call: TRBJ2-1; clone_size: -; cdr3_aa: CSVGQAGREQFF; cdr3_nt: TGCAGCGTGGGACAAGCGGGGCGTGAGCAGTTCTTC
v_call: TRBV11-2; d_call: TRBD1; j_call: TRBJ2-7; clone_size: -; cdr3_aa: CASSWDRDEQYF; cdr3_nt: TGTGCCAGCAGCTGGGACAGGGACGAGCAGTACTTC
v_call: TRBV6-1; d_call: -; j_call: TRBJ2-7; clone_size: -; cdr3_aa: CASSLRGEQYF; cdr3_nt: TGTGCCAGCAGCCTCAGGGGCGAGCAGTACTTC
v_call: TRBV27; d_call: -; j_call: TRBJ2-1; clone_size: -; cdr3_aa: CASSTGYRGNEQFF; cdr3_nt: TGTGCCAGCTCAACAGGGTATAGAGGCAATGAGCAGTTCTTC
v_call: TRBV4-3; d_call: -; j_call: TRBJ1-2; clone_size: -; cdr3_aa: CASSLRGEVDYGYTF; cdr3_nt: TGCGCCAGCAGCTTACGGGGGGAGGTGGACTATGGCTACACCTTC
v_call: TRBV7-2; d_call: -; j_call: TRBJ1-5; clone_size: -; cdr3_aa: CASSFGTGISNQPQHF; cdr3_nt: TGTGCCAGCAGCTTCGGCACGGGGATCAGCAATCAGCCCCAGCATTTT
v_call: TRBV27; d_call: -; j_call: TRBJ1-3; clone_size: -; cdr3_aa: CASSSFSGNTIYF; cdr3_nt: TGTGCCAGCAGTTCCTTCTCTGGAAACACCATATATTTT
v_call: TRBV2; d_call: -; j_call: TRBJ1-1; clone_size: few; cdr3_aa: CASSEEGWGLDTEAFF; cdr3_nt: TGTGCCAGCAGTGAAGAGGGGTGGGGATTGGACACTGAAGCTTTCTTT
v_call: TRBV30; d_call: TRBD1; j_call: TRBJ1-1; clone_size: few; cdr3_aa: CAWSAPFDRVNTEAFF; cdr3_nt: TGTGCCTGGAGTGCACCCTTCGACAGGGTGAACACTGAAGCTTTCTTT
v_call: TRBV28; d_call: TRBD2; j_call: TRBJ2-2; clone_size: -; cdr3_aa: CASRTQRDKVVNTGELFF; cdr3_nt: TGTGCCAGCAGAACTCAGCGGGATAAGGTGGTTAACACCGGGGAGCTGTTTTTT
v_call: TRBV6-1; d_call: TRBD2; j_call: TRBJ2-7; clone_size: medium-sized; cdr3_aa: CASSPGLAGSYEQYF; cdr3_nt: TGTGCCAGCAGCCCGGGACTAGCGGGTTCCTACGAGCAGTACTTC
v_call: TRBV28; d_call: TRBD1; j_call: TRBJ2-7; clone_size: -; cdr3_aa: CASSITGQGGEQYF; cdr3_nt: TGTGCCAGCAGTATAACGGGACAGGGAGGCGAGCAGTACTTC
v_call: TRBV2; d_call: -; j_call: TRBJ1-1; clone_size: -; cdr3_aa: CASSDDSTMNTEAFF; cdr3_nt: TGTGCCAGCTCGGATGACAGTACAATGAACACTGAAGCTTTCTTT
v_call: TRBV11-2; d_call: TRBD1; j_call: TRBJ1-4; clone_size: once; cdr3_aa: CASSNPHLQGAKLFF; cdr3_nt: TGTGCCAGCAGCAATCCGCATCTACAGGGGGCTAAACTGTTTTTT
v_call: TRBV6-5; d_call: TRBD1; j_call: TRBJ1-1; clone_size: -; cdr3_aa: CASLNGQDQAEEAFF; cdr3_nt: TGTGCCAGCCTTAATGGACAGGACCAAGCTGAAGAAGCTTTCTTT
v_call: TRBV5-6; d_call: -; j_call: TRBJ2-7; clone_size: -; cdr3_aa: CASSSGTLEIEQYF; cdr3_nt: TGTGCCAGCAGCTCCGGGACTCTTGAGATCGAGCAGTACTTC
v_call: TRBV7-9; d_call: TRBD1; j_call: TRBJ1-5; clone_size: -; cdr3_aa: CASTLGWAGQGSDQPQHF; cdr3_nt: TGTGCCAGCACCCTAGGATGGGCGGGACAGGGAAGCGATCAGCCCCAGCATTTT